The rows below give T cell receptor beta chains drawn from one sample of a study of persistence of HIV-infected CD4 T cells. Antigens of these TCRs are unknown. Here immunoSEQ multiplex PCR was the method, and the copy in TCRdb shows in-frame clones only, minus some. Of approximately 34,000 clones listed, roughly four fifths were seen once; the top ten hold 15% to 20%. The source was CD4+ T cells sorted from PBMCs after roughly 19-hour stimulation, collected from a patient who received antiretroviral therapy. The receptors shown here come from an adult woman with HIV who was CMV-seropositive. Each CDR3 is given without its conserved first and last residue. Fields, in order: V gene, J gene, CDR3 protein.

>TRBV10-2|TRBJ1-5
ASSMGGGNQPQH
>TRBV5-1|TRBJ2-7
ASSLDVSYEQY
>TRBV25-1|TRBJ2-1
ASQIDQVLNEQF
>TRBV11-2|TRBJ2-1
ASSLNYGVLGQTYNEQF
>TRBV19|TRBJ1-2
ASSKTQGDYYGYT
>TRBV7-8|TRBJ2-7
ASASREQY
>TRBV4-3|TRBJ2-3
ASSQRYSSGGPLDTQY
>TRBV23-1|TRBJ2-7
ASSQSPRGSPRYEQY
>TRBV5-1|TRBJ1-1
ASSQPGQEAF
>TRBV7-9|TRBJ1-2
ASSDTRYGYT
>TRBV9|TRBJ1-2
ASSRPGTGEGYT
>TRBV25-1|TRBJ2-3
ASSPSGGSDTQY
>TRBV6-5|TRBJ1-6
ASRYDLDSYNSPLH
>TRBV6-6|TRBJ2-1
ASSYSDSYNEQF
>TRBV27|TRBJ2-6
ASSRGGALSGANVLT
>TRBV19|TRBJ2-1
ASSIANEQF
>TRBV15|TRBJ2-5
ATSRDRGETQY
>TRBV2|TRBJ1-1
ASSESGDTEAF
>TRBV27|TRBJ2-5
ASSFLGLRETQY
>TRBV5-1|TRBJ2-3
ASSYRTDTDTQY
>TRBV28|TRBJ2-6
ASGLPGTGANVLT
>TRBV10-1|TRBJ2-1
ASSKLAVPSNEQF
>TRBV24-1|TRBJ2-4
ATSKWTGLAKNIQY
>TRBV7-2|TRBJ2-6
ASSPSTSGSGANVLT
>TRBV28|TRBJ1-5
ASLSGSQPQH
>TRBV5-1|TRBJ2-6
ASSYTGQDRSGANVLT
>TRBV6-5|TRBJ1-2
ASSKTGAYGYT
>TRBV5-4|TRBJ2-7
ASSLIGQGGSEQY
>TRBV7-8|TRBJ1-1
ASSLRFDENTEAF
>TRBV3-1/TRBV3-2|TRBJ2-7
ASNLGGRAYEQY
>TRBV6-5|TRBJ1-2
ASSSRVEGYT
>TRBV4-1|TRBJ2-5
ASSQEGGLMSETQY
>TRBV19|TRBJ2-1
ASSGRLDEQF
>TRBV30|TRBJ2-7
AWRGQEVGEQY
>TRBV30|TRBJ2-1
AWSVRLNEQF
>TRBV6-1|TRBJ2-1
ASSEVGRGDEQF
>TRBV30|TRBJ2-1
AWSVGTQGHNEQF
>TRBV7-2|TRBJ1-1
ASSSPLPGRANTEAF
>TRBV6-5|TRBJ2-5
ASSLYRRGKQETQY
>TRBV12-1|TRBJ2-7
ASSFGGDARYEQY
>TRBV5-1|TRBJ2-2
ASSQAPTTGELF
>TRBV5-6|TRBJ2-1
ASSWGLVPEQF